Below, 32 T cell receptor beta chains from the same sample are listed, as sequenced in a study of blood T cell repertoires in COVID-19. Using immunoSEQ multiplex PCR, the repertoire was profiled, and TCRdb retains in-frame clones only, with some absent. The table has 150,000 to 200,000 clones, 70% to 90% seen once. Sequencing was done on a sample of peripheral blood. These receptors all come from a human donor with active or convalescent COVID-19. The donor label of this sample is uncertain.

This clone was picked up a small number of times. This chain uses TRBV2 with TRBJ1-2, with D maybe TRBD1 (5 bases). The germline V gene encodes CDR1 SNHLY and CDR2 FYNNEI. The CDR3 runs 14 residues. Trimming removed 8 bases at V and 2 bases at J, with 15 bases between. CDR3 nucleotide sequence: TGTGCCAGCTGCTACGGCCAGGGCAACTATGGCTACACCTTC. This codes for CASCYGQGNYGYTF. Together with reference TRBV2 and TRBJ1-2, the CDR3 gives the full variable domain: EPEVTQTPSHQVTQMGQEVILRCVPISNHLYFYWYRQILGQKVEFLVSFYNNEISEKSEIFDDQFSVERPDGSNFTLKIRSTKLEDSAMYFCASCYGQGNYGYTFGSGTRLTVV.

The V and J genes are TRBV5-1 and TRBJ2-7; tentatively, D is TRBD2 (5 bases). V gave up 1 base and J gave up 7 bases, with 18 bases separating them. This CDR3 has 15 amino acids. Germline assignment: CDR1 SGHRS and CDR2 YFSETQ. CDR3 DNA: TGCGCCAGCAGCTTGTCCGATCCACCTACGGGGGAGCAGTACTTC. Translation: CASSLSDPPTGEQYF.

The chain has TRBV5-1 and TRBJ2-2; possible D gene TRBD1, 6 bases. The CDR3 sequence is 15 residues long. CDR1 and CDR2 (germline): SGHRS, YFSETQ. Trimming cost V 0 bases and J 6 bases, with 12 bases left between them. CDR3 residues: CASSLVRTVPGELFF. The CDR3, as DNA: TGCGCCAGCAGCTTGGTACGGACAGTACCCGGGGAGCTGTTTTTT.

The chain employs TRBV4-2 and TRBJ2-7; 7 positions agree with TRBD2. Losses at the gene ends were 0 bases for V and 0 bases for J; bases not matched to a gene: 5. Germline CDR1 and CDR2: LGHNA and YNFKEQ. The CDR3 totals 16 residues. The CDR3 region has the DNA TGTGCCAGCAGCCAAGATGTGCGGGACTACTCCTACGAGCAGTACTTC. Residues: CASSQDVRDYSYEQYF.

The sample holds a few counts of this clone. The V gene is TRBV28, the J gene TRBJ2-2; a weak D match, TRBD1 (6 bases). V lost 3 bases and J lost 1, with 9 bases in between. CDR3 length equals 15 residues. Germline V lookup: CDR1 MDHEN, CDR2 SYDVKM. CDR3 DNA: TGTGCCAGCAGTTTTTGGACAGAGAACACCGGGGAGCTGTTTTTT. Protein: CASSFWTENTGELFF.

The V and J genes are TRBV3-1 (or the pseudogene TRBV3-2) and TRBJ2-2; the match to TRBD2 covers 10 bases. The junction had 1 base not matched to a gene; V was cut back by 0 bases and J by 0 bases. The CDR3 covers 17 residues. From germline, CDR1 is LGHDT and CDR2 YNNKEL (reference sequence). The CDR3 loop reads CASSQDLAGANTGELFF. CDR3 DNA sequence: TGTGCCAGCAGCCAAGATCTAGCGGGGGCGAACACCGGGGAGCTGTTTTTT.

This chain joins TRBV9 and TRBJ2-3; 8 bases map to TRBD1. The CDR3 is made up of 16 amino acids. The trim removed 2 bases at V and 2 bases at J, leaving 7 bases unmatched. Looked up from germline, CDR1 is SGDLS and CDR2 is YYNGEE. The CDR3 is CASSVSGGFFTDTQYF. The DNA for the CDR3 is TGTGCCAGCAGCGTTTCAGGGGGCTTCTTCACAGATACGCAGTATTTT.

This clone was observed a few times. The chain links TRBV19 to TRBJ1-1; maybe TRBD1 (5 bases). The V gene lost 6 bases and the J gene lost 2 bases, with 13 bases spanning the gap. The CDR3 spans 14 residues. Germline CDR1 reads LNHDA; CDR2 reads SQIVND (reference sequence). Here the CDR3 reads CASRLTEINTEAFF. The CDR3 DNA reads TGTGCCAGTAGATTGACAGAAATAAACACTGAAGCTTTCTTT.

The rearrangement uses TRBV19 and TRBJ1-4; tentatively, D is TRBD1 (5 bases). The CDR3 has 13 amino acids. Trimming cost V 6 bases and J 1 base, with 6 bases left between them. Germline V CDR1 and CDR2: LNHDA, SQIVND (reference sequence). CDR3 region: CASRGVTNEKLFF. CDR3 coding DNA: TGTGCCAGTAGAGGGGTAACTAATGAAAAACTGTTTTTT.

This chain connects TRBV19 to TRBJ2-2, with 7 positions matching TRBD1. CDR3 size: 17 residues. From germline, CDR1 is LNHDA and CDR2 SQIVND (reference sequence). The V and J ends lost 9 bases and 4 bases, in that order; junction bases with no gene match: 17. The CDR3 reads CASEREDRARGTGELFF. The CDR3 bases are TGTGCCAGCGAGAGAGAAGACAGGGCCCGAGGCACCGGGGAGCTGTTTTTT. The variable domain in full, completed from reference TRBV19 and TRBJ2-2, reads DGGITQSPKYLFRKEGQNVTLSCEQNLNHDAMYWYRQDPGQGLRLIYYSQIVNDFQKGDIAEGYSVSREKKESFPLTVTSAQKNPTAFYLCASEREDRARGTGELFFGEGSRLTVL.

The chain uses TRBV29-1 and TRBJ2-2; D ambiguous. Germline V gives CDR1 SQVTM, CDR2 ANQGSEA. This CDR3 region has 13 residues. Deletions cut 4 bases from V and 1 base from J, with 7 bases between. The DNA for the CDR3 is TGCAGCGTTGCTTCAGTGAACACCGGGGAGCTGTTTTTT. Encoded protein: CSVASVNTGELFF.

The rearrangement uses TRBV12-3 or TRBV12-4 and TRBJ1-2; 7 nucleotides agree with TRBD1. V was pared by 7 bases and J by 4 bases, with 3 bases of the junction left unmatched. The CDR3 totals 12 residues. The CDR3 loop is CASKTGIYGYTF. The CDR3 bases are TGTGCCAGCAAGACAGGGATCTATGGCTACACCTTC.

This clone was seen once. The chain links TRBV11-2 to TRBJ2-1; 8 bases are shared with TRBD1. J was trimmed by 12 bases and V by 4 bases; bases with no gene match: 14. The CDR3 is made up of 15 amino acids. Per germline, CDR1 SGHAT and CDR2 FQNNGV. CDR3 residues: CASSWGAGQGGRQFF. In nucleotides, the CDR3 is TGTGCCAGCAGCTGGGGGGCCGGACAGGGTGGTAGGCAGTTCTTC.

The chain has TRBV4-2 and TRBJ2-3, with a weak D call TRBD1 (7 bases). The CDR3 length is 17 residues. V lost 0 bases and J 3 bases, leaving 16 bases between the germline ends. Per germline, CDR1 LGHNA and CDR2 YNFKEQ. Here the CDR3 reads CASSQERAGGPTDTQYF. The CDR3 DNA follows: TGTGCCAGCAGCCAAGAGAGGGCAGGGGGGCCGACAGATACGCAGTATTTT.

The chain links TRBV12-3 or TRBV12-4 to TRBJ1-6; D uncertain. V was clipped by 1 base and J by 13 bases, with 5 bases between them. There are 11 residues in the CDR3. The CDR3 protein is CASSLGAPLHF. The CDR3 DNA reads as TGTGCCAGCAGTTTAGGGGCCCCCCTCCACTTT.

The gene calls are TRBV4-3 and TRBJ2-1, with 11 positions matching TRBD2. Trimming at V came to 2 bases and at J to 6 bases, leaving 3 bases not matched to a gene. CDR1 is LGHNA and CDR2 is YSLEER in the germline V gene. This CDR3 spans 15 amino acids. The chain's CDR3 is CASSQPSGGSNEQFF. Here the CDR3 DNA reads TGCGCCAGCAGCCAACCTAGCGGGGGGAGCAATGAGCAGTTCTTC.

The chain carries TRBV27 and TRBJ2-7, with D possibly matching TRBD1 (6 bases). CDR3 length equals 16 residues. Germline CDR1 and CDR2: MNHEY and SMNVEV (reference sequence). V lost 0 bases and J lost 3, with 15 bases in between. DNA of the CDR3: TGTGCCAGCAGTTTATCGAGGGGACACGGAGGCTACGAGCAGTACTTC. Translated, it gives CASSLSRGHGGYEQYF.

As DNA, the CDR3 is TGTGCCAGCAGCTTAGGCAGCAGGGCCAACAATCAGCCCCAGCATTTT. This sequence encodes CASSLGSRANNQPQHF. The chain is built from TRBV7-2 and TRBJ1-5; tentative D call: TRBD1 (5 bases). V gave up 1 base and J gave up 3 bases, with 13 bases separating them. CDR1 and CDR2 from the germline V gene are SGHTA and FQGNSA. This CDR3 region has 16 residues.

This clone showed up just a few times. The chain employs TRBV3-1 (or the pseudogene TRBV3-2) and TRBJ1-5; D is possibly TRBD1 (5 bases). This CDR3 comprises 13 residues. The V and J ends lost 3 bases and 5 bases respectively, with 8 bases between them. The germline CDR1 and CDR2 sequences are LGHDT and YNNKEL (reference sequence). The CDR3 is CASSQDTHQPQHF. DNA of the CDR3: TGTGCCAGCAGCCAGGACACCCATCAGCCCCAGCATTTT.

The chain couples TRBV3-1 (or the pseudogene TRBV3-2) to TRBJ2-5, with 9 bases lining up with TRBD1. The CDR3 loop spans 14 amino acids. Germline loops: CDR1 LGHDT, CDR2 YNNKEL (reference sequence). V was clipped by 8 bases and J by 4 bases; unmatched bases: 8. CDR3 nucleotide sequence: TGTGCCAGCTCTAAGGACAGGGGCGGAGAGACCCAGTACTTC. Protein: CASSKDRGGETQYF.

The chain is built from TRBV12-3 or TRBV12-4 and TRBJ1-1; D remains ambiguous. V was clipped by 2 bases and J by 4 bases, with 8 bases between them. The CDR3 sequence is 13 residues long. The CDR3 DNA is TGTGCCAGCAGTTTATTTGAGGGCACTGAAGCTTTCTTT. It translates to CASSLFEGTEAFF.

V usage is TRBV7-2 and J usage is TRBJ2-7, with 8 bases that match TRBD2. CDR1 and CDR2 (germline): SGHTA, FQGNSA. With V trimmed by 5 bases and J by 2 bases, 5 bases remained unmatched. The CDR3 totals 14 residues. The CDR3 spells CASSPSGGPYEQYF. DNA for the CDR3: TGTGCCAGCAGCCCCAGCGGGGGACCCTACGAGCAGTACTTC.

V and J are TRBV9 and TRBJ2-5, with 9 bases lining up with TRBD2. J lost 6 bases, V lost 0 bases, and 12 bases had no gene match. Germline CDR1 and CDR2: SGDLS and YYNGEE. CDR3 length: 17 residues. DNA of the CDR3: TGTGCCAGCAGCGTAGGTCCTAGCGGGACGGTCAGGCAGACCCAGTACTTC. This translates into CASSVGPSGTVRQTQYF. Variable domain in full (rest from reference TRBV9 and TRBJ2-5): DSGVTQTPKHLITATGQRVTLRCSPRSGDLSVYWYQQSLDQGLQFLIQYYNGEERAKGNILERFSAQQFPDLHSELNLSSLELGDSALYFCASSVGPSGTVRQTQYFGPGTRLLVL.

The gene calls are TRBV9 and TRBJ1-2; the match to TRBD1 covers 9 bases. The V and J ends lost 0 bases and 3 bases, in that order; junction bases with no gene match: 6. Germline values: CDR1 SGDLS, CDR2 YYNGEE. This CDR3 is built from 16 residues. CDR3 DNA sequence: TGTGCCAGCAGCGTAGATCTGGGACAGGGATACTATGGCTACACCTTC. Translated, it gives CASSVDLGQGYYGYTF.

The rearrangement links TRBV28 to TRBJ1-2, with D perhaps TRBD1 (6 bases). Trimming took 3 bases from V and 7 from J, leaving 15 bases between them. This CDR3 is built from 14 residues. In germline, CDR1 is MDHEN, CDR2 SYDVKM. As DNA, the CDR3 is TGTGCCAGCAGTTTCTACGGACAGACCCTTGGCTACACCTTC. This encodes CASSFYGQTLGYTF.

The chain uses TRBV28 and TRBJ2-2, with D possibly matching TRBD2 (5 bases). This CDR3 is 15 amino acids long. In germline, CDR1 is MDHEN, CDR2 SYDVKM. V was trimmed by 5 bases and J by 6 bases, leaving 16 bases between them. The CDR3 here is CASSRQRGWPGELFF. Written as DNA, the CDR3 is TGTGCCAGCAGTCGCCAGCGAGGGTGGCCCGGGGAGCTGTTTTTT.

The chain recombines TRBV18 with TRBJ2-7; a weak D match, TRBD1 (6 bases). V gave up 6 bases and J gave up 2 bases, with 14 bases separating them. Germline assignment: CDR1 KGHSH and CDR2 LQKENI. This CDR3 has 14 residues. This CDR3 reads CASSPGVGAYEQYF. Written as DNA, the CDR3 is TGTGCCAGCTCGCCAGGGGTAGGGGCCTACGAGCAGTACTTC.

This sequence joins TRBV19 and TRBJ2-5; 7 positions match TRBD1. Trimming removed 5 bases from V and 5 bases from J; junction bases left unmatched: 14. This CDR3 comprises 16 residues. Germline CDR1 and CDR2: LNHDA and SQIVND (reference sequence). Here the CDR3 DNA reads TGTGCCAGTAGTTGGTTCCGGGGACAGACAAGGGAGACCCAGTACTTC. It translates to CASSWFRGQTRETQYF.

The CDR3 sequence is CASSQDSGEWGYGYTF. The CDR3 region has the DNA TGCGCCAGCAGCCAAGATTCAGGGGAATGGGGCTATGGCTACACCTTC. The chain employs TRBV4-3 and TRBJ1-2; possible D gene TRBD1, 6 bases. The CDR3 length is 16 residues. The V end was cut by 0 bases, the J end by 4 bases, with 15 bases between. Germline CDR1 LGHNA, CDR2 YSLEER.

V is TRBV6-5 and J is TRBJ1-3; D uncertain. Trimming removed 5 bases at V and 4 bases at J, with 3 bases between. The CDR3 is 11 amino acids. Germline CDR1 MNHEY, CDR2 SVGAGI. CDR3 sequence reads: CASSTGNTIYF. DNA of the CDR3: TGTGCCAGCAGTACAGGAAACACCATATATTTT.

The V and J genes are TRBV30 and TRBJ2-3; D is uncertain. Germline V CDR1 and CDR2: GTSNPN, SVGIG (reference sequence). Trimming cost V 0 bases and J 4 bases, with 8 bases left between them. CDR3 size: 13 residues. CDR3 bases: TGTGCCTGGAGTGTAAGTGGGCCAGATACGCAGTATTTT. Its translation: CAWSVSGPDTQYF. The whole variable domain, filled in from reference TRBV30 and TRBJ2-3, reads SQTIHQWPATLVQPVGSPLSLECTVEGTSNPNLYWYRQAAGRGLQLLFYSVGIGQISSEVPQNLSASRPQDRQFILSSKKLLLSDSGFYLCAWSVSGPDTQYFGPGTRLTVL.

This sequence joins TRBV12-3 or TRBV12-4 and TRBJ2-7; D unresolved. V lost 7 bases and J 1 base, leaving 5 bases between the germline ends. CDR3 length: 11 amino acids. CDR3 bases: TGTGCCAGCACAGGTTCCTACGAGCAGTACTTC. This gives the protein CASTGSYEQYF.